The TCR beta chain under discussion was sequenced for a study of PD-L1 blockade in urothelial cancer. Study details: Previous chemotherapy exposure amounted to 0 to 3 regimens for patients.

Whole-study results and caveats: Stronger expansion of tumor-associated clones in blood at 3 weeks distinguished durable-benefit patients.

The CDR3 loop spans 13 amino acids. From germline, CDR1 is MGHDK and CDR2 SYGVNS. V was pared by 5 bases and J by 3 bases, with 3 bases of the junction left unmatched. With regard to this clone: What it recognizes is unknown.

The method was immunoSEQ multiplex PCR; TCRdb's version includes in-frame clones alone and lacks a portion of them. The table shows tens of thousands of clones, with 84% occurring only once. Regarding time point: pretreatment peripheral blood. Each patient presented with locally advanced or metastatic urothelial carcinoma. This rearrangement joins TRBV25-1 to TRBJ1-1; 7 bases line up with TRBD1. Sequences were derived from PBMCs, sampled around atezolizumab (anti-PD-L1) treatment. The receptor's source is a woman aged 65 to 85 with urothelial cancer. The CDR3 spells CASSNTGDTEAFF. As DNA, the CDR3 is TGTGCCAGCAGTAATACAGGGGACACTGAAGCTTTCTTT.